This TCR beta chain was sequenced during a study of OX40 agonist ivuxolimab in advanced cancers. Study details: The drug used for patients, ivuxolimab, was an agonistic anti-OX40 (CD134) antibody. General study results and limits: Mean expanded clone counts were higher in CD8+ than CD4+ T cells.

Method: immunoSEQ multiplex PCR; TCRdb's copy keeps in-frame clones and lacks some. The table lists about 20,000 clones, roughly 82% of them singletons, with approximately 3% in the top ten. Patients who had autoimmune disease history or got systemic immunosuppression were left out. V was pared by 5 bases and J by 1 base, with 17 bases between. The CDR3 has 16 amino acids. The germline gives CDR1 SGHDT, CDR2 YYEEEE. For this clone: Its matching antigen is unknown.

The sequence was obtained from an adult with an advanced solid tumor such as melanoma, head and neck, liver or kidney cancer. Sequencing used CD4+ or CD8+ T cells sorted from blood, obtained in a trial of the OX40 agonist ivuxolimab. The chain couples TRBV5-6 to TRBJ2-3; possible D gene TRBD1, 6 bases. DNA for the CDR3: TGTGCCAGCAGTTTTATACAGGGAATGGGCACAGATACGCAGTATTTT. Its translation: CASSFIQGMGTDTQYF.